The text below deals with one T cell receptor beta chain. Its antigen is unidentified. This record belongs to a study of shared clonotypes between healthy human individuals. Study-level results: Lower generation probabilities were found for non-shared clonotypes than for those shared by all four donors.

Libraries were prepared by immunoSEQ multiplex PCR; TCRdb keeps only in-frame clonotypes and omits some of them. Of approximately 2,000,000 clones in the sample, around 92% were seen once. The germline V and J ends were trimmed by 5 bases and 9 bases, with 14 bases remaining between them. This CDR3 is built from 13 residues. Germline CDR1 and CDR2: SGHDN and FVKESK. The sample was naive CD4+ T cells from PBMCs. Subset reported: CD45RA+ positively selected. V and J are TRBV14 and TRBJ2-1; D gene unclear. This clonotype originated in a man younger than 35 in good health. Some clones in this sample may be carry-over from other donors' samples. The CDR3: CASSAGPFAEQFF. The DNA of the CDR3 is TGTGCCAGCAGCGCCGGACCCTTCGCTGAGCAGTTCTTC.